This TCR beta chain was found in a study of regulatory T cells in long-lasting Graves disease. Study-wide results and limits: It was in persistent disease that TRBV28, TRBJ1-2 and TRBJ2-5 were favored.

Comments on this clonotype: Its specificity is not known.

CDR3-region Arm-PCR and iRepertoire HTBI primers produced the TCR beta libraries. TCRdb fed the multiplex PCR reads into MiXCR, producing one record per CDR3 protein. This table has 350,000 to 450,000 distinct CDR3 sequences, over 9.5% appearing once. The germline gives CDR1 SGHVS, CDR2 FQNEAQ. There are 16 residues in the CDR3. With V trimmed by 0 bases and J by 11 bases, 11 bases remained unmatched. The time point was: newly diagnosed GD, antithyroid drugs for less than 3 months. The TCR library was prepared using RNA isolated from PBMCs. Criteria from the American Thyroid Association guidelines were applied to diagnose Graves' disease. These same data were also listed under a study on T cells in Graves' hyperthyroidism and ophthalmopathy.

The receptor was isolated from a woman between 18 and 29 years old with Graves disease. Sequencing was performed on peripheral blood mononuclear cells (PBMCs), taken at new diagnosis, from a patient treated with antithyroid drugs. This chain joins TRBV7-8 and TRBJ1-5; the match to TRBD1 covers 9 bases. CDR3 sequence reads: CASSLAPDRGGPTQHF. Here the CDR3 DNA reads TGTGCCAGCAGCTTAGCGCCGGACAGGGGCGGTCCGACCCAGCATTTT. The full variable domain, with the rest looked up from reference TRBV7-8 and TRBJ1-5, is GAGVSQSPRYKVAKRGQDVALRCDPISGHVSLFWYQQALGQGPEFLTYFQNEAQLDKSGLPSDRFFAERPEGSVSTLKIQRTQQEDSAVYLCASSLAPDRGGPTQHFGDGTRLSIL.